Here is one TCR beta chain with its context. This clone was observed a few times. Its antigen has not been determined. Base qualities are not recorded, but no much larger clone differs from it by a single base. The collaborating institutions used their own protocols to collect whole blood in K2EDTA tubes. For TCRbeta analysis, collaborators shipped samples in one of three forms: frozen whole blood, isolated PBMCs, or DNA extracted from either of those sample types. TCRbeta CDR3 regions were amplified from genomic DNA using the immunoSEQ Assay, a bias-controlled multiplex PCR. The published analysis was carried out like this. Nucleated cell counts per sample were estimated from amplification of reference gene primers within the assay. To quantify the absolute abundance of each unique TCRbeta CDR3 rearrangement, sequence reads were collapsed and filtered. Productive Simpson clonality was computed per sample as the square root of Simpson's diversity index over productive rearrangements. Entries here come from immuneACCESS through TCRdb and include only in-frame sequences with V and J called. Some clones fail to appear in such tables; in the studies checked, an unresolved V gene covers under half of the shortfall, and the cause of the remainder is unknown. V and J calls and clone size follow that table, whereas D and trimming were derived from the DNA. The sample contains about 140,000 clones, approximately 80% of them found a single time. The ten largest account for 8.8% of the sample.

This sample is part of a study of blood T cell repertoires in COVID-19 (dated by TCRdb to the early 2020s). Background for the entire study: Samples from collaborators originated in the United States, Italy and Spain and spanned both the acute and convalescent phases of COVID-19. The samples were drawn from the first 160 participants of the ongoing ImmuneRACE study and from under 1,500 subjects provided by 6 global collaborators. Nearly every sample came with metadata listing a de-identified subject ID, COVID-19 status, age in years and sex. The material from the prospective study consisted of cDNA or gDNA derived from T cells, B-cell-depleted T cells, or PBMCs. Where available, HLA class I and class II types were obtained from metadata supplied by the sample provider rather than from assay-based typing. The dataset comprised deeply sampled blood TCRbeta repertoires from subjects exposed to, actively infected with, or recovered from COVID-19. The repertoires were made available in a free public database intended to serve as a resource for research on the immune response to SARS-CoV-2. Results and caveats for the whole study, not just this receptor: Clinical and demographic metadata were provided uncurated, with the amount varying by source and participant.

From the germline V gene (reference sequence), CDR1 is MNHNY and CDR2 is SVGAGI. From its cysteine to its phenylalanine, the CDR3 spans 16 amino acids. The only DNA kept is the CDR3, 48 bases in frame from the first base. The V and J ends are trimmed by 2 bases and 3 bases, leaving 14 bases between them. This receptor was obtained from a woman at least 80 years old in a cohort sampled during active or convalescent COVID-19. This chain is built from TRBV6-6 and TRBJ1-5; the D gene is perhaps TRBD1, on 5 matching bases. Material for sequencing was peripheral blood. CDR3 sequence: CASSYGAADSNQPQHF. At the DNA level, the sequence is TGTGCCAGCAGTTACGGGGCAGCAGACTCCAATCAGCCCCAGCATTTT.